The 5 T cell receptor beta chains in this list originate from one sample, sequenced in a study of T cells after yellow fever vaccination. One entry per CDR3 protein results from TCRdb running MiXCR on the 5' RACE reads. The table includes some 250,000 distinct CDR3 sequences, 3.6% detected once. This material consisted of PBMCs, taken 15 days after the yellow fever booster vaccination. Receptor source: a man younger than 35 who received the YFV17D yellow fever vaccine.

J is TRBJ2-7 and V is TRBV6-2 or TRBV6-3; TRBD1 is a possible D gene (5 bases). CDR1 and CDR2 (germline): MNHEY, SVGEGT. This CDR3 is built from 12 residues. Trimming took 4 bases from V and 6 from J, leaving 10 bases between them. The CDR3 here is CASSFQGAEQYF. DNA for the CDR3: TGTGCCAGCAGTTTTCAGGGTGCCGAGCAGTACTTC.

About this clonotype: A single base separates this from a much larger clone, so it may be a read error. This chain uses TRBV24-1 with TRBJ2-7; the D gene could be TRBD1 or TRBD2 (5 bases each). V was shortened by 5 bases and J by 7 bases, with 8 bases between the two germline ends. The germline gives CDR1 KGHDR, CDR2 SFDVKD. The CDR3 has 11 residues. CDR3 residues: CATSAGGEQYF. The CDR3 DNA follows: TGTGCCACCAGTGCTGGGGGAGAGCAGTACTTC.

There are many counts of this clonotype. The chain carries TRBV7-3 and TRBJ1-1; D remains unclear. Germline CDR1 SGHTA, CDR2 FQGTGA. Trimming removed 3 bases from V and 3 bases from J, with 8 bases in between. The CDR3 totals 13 residues. The CDR3 bases are TGTGCCAGCAGCTTCGGGCGGGACACTGAAGCTTTCTTT. Its translation is CASSFGRDTEAFF.

This clonotype has at least ten counts. J is TRBJ1-2 and V is TRBV5-1; TRBD1 matches 9 bases. Germline V lookup: CDR1 SGHRS, CDR2 YFSETQ. V lost 3 bases, J lost 3 bases, and 9 bases stayed unmatched. This CDR3 is built from 16 residues. CDR3 residues: CASSWAGTGTDYGYTF. The CDR3 region has the DNA TGCGCCAGCAGCTGGGCCGGGACAGGGACAGACTATGGCTACACCTTC. Supplemented by reference TRBV5-1 and TRBJ1-2, the full variable domain reads KAGVTQTPRYLIKTRGQQVTLSCSPISGHRSVSWYQQTPGQGLQFLFEYFSETQRNKGNFPGRFSGRQFSNSRSEMNVSTLELGDSALYLCASSWAGTGTDYGYTFGSGTRLTVV.

This clonotype was recorded many times. The chain employs TRBV5-1 and TRBJ2-7, with 7 nucleotides matching TRBD1. This CDR3 comprises 16 residues. CDR1 is SGHRS and CDR2 is YFSETQ in the germline V gene. Unmatched junction bases numbered 17, after V lost 5 bases and J lost 6 bases. The CDR3, as DNA: TGCGCCAGCAGAACGAGTATGACGACAGGGAATCTCGAGCAGTACTTC. Protein: CASRTSMTTGNLEQYF.